This TCR beta chain was recovered during a study of cytomegalovirus exposure and HLA in healthy donors. Study-wide background: Prior work identified 117 million unique TCR beta sequences in some 200 million T cells.

The study's findings and limits: An analysis done earlier found most TCR beta V segments productive about 87% or about 30% of the time. HLA-A and HLA-B allele assignments for most subjects were reportedly predicted accurately using TCR beta sequences.

PCR used 60 Vbeta primers and 13 Jbeta primers. Original analysis: In a later analysis, the count reached 75 million to 90 million unique TCR beta chains, with approximately 10 million shared. Profiling relied on immunoSEQ multiplex PCR, and the TCRdb table lists in-frame clones only, not all of them. D and trimming were read from the DNA, whereas the V and J calls and clone size are those reported in that table. The repertoire holds 150,000 to 200,000 clones, with 75% to 85% as singletons. CDR1 and CDR2 from the germline V gene are LNHDA and SQIVND (reference sequence). The CDR3 has 13 amino acids. Trimming removed 5 bases from V and 7 bases from J, with 12 bases in between. In the case of this clone: No antigen is known for it.

Sequencing was done on a sample of PBMCs. This receptor was identified in a man aged 18 to 35 in good health and CMV-seronegative. V gene TRBV19 combines with J gene TRBJ1-5; D is perhaps TRBD1 (6 bases). CDR3 residues: CASSRQGLQPQHF. CDR3 DNA: TGTGCCAGTAGTCGCCAGGGGTTACAGCCCCAGCATTTT.